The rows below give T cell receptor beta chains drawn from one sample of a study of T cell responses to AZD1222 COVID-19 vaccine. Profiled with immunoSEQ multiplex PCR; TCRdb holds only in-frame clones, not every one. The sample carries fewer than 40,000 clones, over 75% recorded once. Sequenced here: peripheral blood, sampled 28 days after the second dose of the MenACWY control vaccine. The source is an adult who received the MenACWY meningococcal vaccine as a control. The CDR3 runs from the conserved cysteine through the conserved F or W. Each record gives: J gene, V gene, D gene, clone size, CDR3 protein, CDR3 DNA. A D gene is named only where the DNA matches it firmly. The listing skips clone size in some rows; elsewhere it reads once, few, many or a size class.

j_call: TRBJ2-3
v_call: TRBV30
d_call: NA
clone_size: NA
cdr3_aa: CAWKTGRDTDTQYF
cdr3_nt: TGTGCCTGGAAGACAGGGCGGGACACAGATACGCAGTATTTT

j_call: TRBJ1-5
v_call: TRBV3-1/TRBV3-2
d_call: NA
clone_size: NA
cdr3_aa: CASSQGGGINQPQHF
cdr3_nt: TGTGCCAGCAGCCAAGGTGGAGGTATAAATCAGCCCCAGCATTTT

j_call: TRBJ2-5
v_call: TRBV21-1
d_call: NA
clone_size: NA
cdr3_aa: CASSSRPSQETQYF
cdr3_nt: TGTGCCAGCAGCTCCCGTCCTAGTCAAGAGACCCAGTACTTC

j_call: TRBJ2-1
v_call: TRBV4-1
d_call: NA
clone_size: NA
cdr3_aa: CASSQEWNEQFF
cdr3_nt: TGCGCCAGCAGCCAAGAATGGAATGAGCAGTTCTTC

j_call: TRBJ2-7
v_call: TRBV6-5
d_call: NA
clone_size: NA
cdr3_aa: CASRLNENYEQYF
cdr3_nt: TGTGCCAGCAGGTTAAACGAGAACTACGAGCAGTACTTC

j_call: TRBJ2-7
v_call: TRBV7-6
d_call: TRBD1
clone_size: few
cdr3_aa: CASSPEGWGQGYEQYF
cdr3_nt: TGTGCCAGCAGTCCCGAGGGGTGGGGACAGGGCTACGAGCAGTACTTC

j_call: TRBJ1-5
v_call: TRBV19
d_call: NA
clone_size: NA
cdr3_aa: CASSISGQVRNQPQHF
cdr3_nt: TGTGCCAGTAGTATATCGGGACAAGTACGCAATCAGCCCCAGCATTTT

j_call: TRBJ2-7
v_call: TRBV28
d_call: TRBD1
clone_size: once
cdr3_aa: CASSPGTGDYEQYF
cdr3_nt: TGTGCCAGCAGCCCCGGGACAGGGGACTACGAGCAGTACTTC

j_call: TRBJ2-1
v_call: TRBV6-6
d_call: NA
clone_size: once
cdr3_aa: CATKSGASYNEQFF
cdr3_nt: TGTGCCACCAAGTCAGGGGCCTCCTACAATGAGCAGTTCTTC

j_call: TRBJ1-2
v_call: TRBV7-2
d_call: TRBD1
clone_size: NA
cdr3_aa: CASSEGAAGLNYGYTF
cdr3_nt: TGTGCCAGCAGCGAGGGGGCCGCGGGTCTTAACTATGGCTACACCTTC

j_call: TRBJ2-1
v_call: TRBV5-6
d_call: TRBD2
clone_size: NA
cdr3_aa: CASSWGLAGAGDEQFF
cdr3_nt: TGTGCCAGCAGCTGGGGACTAGCGGGAGCGGGCGATGAGCAGTTCTTC

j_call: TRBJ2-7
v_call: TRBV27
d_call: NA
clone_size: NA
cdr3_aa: CASSLARVNEREQYF
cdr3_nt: TGTGCCAGCAGTTTAGCCCGGGTCAACGAGCGGGAGCAGTACTTC

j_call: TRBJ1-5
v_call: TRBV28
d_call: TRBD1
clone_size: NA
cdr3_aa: CASNEGAIQPQHF
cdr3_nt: TGTGCCAGCAATGAGGGGGCAATACAGCCCCAGCATTTT

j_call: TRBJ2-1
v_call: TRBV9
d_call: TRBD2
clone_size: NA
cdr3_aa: CASSVGGRSPGEQFF
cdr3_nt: TGTGCCAGCAGCGTAGGCGGGAGGTCCCCCGGGGAGCAGTTCTTC

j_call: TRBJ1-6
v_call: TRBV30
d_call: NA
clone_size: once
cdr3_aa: CACLPKRDSPLHF
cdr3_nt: TGTGCCTGTTTACCGAAACGAGATTCACCCCTCCACTTT

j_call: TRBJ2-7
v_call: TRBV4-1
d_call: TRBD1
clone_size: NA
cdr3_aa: CASSLRDRVDEQYF
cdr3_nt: TGCGCCAGCAGCTTACGGGACAGGGTTGATGAGCAGTACTTC

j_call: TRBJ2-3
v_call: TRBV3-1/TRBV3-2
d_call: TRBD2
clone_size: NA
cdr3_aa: CASSRGLAGGPSGDTQYF
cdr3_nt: TGTGCCAGCAGCCGCGGACTAGCGGGAGGGCCCTCTGGAGATACGCAGTATTTT

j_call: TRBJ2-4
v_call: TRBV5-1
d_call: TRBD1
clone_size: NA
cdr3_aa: CASSPTPRQGRNIQYF
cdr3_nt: TGCGCCAGCAGCCCTACCCCCCGACAGGGGAGAAACATTCAGTACTTC

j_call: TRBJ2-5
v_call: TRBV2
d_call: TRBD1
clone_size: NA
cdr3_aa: CASSISGTGAQYF
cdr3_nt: TGTGCCAGCAGTATCTCAGGGACAGGGGCCCAGTACTTC

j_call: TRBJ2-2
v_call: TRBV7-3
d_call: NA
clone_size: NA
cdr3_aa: CASSARLTGELFF
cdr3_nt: TGTGCCAGCAGCGCGAGACTGACCGGGGAGCTGTTTTTT

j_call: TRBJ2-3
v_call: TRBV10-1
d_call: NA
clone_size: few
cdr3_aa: CASSDGTTDTQYF
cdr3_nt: TGCGCCAGCTCGGACGGAACCACAGATACGCAGTATTTT

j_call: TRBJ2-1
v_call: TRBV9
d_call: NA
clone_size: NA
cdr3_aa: CASSESDIYNEQFF
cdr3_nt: TGTGCCAGCAGCGAGTCGGACATATACAATGAGCAGTTCTTC

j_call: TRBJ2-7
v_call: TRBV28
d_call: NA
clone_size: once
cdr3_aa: CASRIGSGEQYF
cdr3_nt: TGTGCCAGCAGAATAGGAAGCGGCGAGCAGTACTTC

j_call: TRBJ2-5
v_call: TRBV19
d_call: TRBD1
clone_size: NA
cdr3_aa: CASHPTGGETQYF
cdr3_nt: TGTGCCAGCCACCCCACAGGGGGAGAGACCCAGTACTTC

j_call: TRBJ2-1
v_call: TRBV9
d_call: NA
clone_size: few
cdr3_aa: CASSPSLPDKQFF
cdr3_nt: TGTGCCAGCAGCCCCAGTCTTCCGGATAAGCAGTTCTTC

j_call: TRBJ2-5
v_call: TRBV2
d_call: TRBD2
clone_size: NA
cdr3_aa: CASSLARLAGQETQYF
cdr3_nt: TGTGCCAGCTCCTTGGCCCGACTAGCGGGTCAAGAGACCCAGTACTTC

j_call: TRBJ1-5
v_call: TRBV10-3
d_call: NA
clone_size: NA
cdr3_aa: CAISEGFGNQPQHF
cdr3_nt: TGTGCCATCAGTGAGGGATTTGGCAATCAGCCCCAGCATTTT

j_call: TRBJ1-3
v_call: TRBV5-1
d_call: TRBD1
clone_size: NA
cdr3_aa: CASSLGGTGSSGNTIYF
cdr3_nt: TGCGCCAGCAGCTTGGGTGGGACAGGGAGCTCTGGAAACACCATATATTTT

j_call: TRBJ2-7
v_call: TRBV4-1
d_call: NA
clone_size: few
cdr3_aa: CASSQGTPPLSASEQYF
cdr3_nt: TGCGCCAGCAGCCAAGGGACACCACCGCTTTCCGCCTCCGAGCAGTACTTC

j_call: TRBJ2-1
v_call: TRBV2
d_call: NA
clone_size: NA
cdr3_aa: CASSVNAGLYNEQFF
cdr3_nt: TGTGCCAGCAGCGTGAACGCGGGATTATACAATGAGCAGTTCTTC

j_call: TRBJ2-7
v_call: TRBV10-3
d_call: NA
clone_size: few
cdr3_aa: CAISAQGHEQYF
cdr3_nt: TGTGCCATCAGTGCCCAGGGCCACGAGCAGTACTTC

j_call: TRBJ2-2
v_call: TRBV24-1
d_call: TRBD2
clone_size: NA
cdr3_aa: CATSDNSGSYTGELFF
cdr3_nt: TGTGCCACCAGTGACAATAGCGGGAGTTACACCGGGGAGCTGTTTTTT

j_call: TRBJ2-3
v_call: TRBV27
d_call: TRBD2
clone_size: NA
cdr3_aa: CASSLGGSSTDTQYF
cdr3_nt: TGTGCCAGCAGTTTGGGCGGGAGCAGCACAGATACGCAGTATTTT

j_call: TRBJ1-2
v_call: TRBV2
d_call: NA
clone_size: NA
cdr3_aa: CASRTGAAQPYGYTF
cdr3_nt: TGTGCCAGCAGAACGGGGGCAGCGCAACCCTATGGCTACACCTTC

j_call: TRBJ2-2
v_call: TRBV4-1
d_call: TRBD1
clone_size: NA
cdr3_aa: CASSQDYRGQDTGELFF
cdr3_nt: TGCGCCAGCAGCCAAGACTACAGGGGGCAAGACACCGGGGAGCTGTTTTTT

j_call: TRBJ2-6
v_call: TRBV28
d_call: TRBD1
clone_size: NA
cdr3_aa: CASRKDRGSGANVLTF
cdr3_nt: TGTGCCAGCAGAAAAGACAGGGGCTCTGGGGCCAACGTCCTGACTTTC

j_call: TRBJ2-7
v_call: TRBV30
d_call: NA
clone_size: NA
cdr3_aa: CAWSEKGNYEQYF
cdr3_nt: TGTGCCTGGAGTGAGAAGGGGAACTACGAGCAGTACTTC

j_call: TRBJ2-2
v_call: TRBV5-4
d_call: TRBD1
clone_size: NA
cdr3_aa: CASSLETGGGGELFF
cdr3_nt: TGTGCCAGCAGCTTGGAGACAGGGGGTGGAGGGGAGCTGTTTTTT

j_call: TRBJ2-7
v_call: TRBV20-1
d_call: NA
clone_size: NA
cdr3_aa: CSASRFGEQYF
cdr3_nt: TGCAGTGCTAGCCGTTTTGGCGAGCAGTACTTC

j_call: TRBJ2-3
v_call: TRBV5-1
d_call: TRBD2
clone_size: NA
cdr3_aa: CASSLAPSGFADTQYF
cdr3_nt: TGCGCCAGCAGCTTAGCACCTAGCGGGTTCGCAGATACGCAGTATTTT

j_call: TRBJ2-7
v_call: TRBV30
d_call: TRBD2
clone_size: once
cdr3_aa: CAWSVSGGEPYEQYF
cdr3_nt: TGTGCCTGGAGTGTATCTGGGGGGGAGCCCTACGAGCAGTACTTC

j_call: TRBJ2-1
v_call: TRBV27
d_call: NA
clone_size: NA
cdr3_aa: CASSAGNSYNEQFF
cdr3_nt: TGTGCCAGCAGCGCGGGAAACTCCTACAATGAGCAGTTCTTC

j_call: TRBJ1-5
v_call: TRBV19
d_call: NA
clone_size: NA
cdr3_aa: CASTAGRGLSNQPQHF
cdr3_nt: TGTGCCTCAACGGCCGGGAGGGGACTTAGCAATCAGCCCCAGCATTTT

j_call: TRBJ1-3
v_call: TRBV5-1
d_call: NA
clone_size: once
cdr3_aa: CASSLMAGEGNTIYF
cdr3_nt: TGCGCCAGCAGCTTGATGGCAGGGGAAGGAAACACCATATATTTT

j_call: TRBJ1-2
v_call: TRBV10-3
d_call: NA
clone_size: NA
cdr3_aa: CAISERGGGNYGYTF
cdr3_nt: TGTGCCATCAGTGAACGGGGAGGGGGTAACTATGGCTACACCTTC

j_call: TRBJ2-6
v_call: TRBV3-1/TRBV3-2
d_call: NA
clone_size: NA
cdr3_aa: CASSQDEGWSGANVLTF
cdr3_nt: TGTGCCAGCAGCCAAGATGAGGGGTGGTCCGGGGCCAACGTCCTGACTTTC

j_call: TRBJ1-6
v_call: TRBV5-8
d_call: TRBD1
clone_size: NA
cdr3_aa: CASSPTGQVYSPLHF
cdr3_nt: TGTGCCAGCAGCCCGACCGGACAGGTTTATTCACCCCTCCACTTT

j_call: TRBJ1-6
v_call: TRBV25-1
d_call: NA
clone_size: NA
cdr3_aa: CASSELQIRSPLHF
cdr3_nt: TGTGCCAGCAGTGAATTGCAGATTAGGTCACCCCTCCACTTT

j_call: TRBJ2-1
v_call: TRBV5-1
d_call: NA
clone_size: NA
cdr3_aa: CASSGDNEQFF
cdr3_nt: TGCGCCAGCAGCGGTGACAATGAGCAGTTCTTC

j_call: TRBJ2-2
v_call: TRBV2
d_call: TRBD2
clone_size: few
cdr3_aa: CASRDITQLAVFGELFF
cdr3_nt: TGTGCCAGCAGAGATATAACCCAACTAGCGGTGTTCGGGGAGCTGTTTTTT

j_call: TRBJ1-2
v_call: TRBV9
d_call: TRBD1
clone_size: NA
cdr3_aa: CASSGQGTNYGYTF
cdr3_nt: TGTGCCAGCAGCGGACAGGGAACTAACTATGGCTACACCTTC

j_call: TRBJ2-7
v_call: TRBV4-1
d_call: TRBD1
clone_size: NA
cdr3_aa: CASSQTPPSDREGEQYF
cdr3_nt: TGCGCCAGCAGCCAAACGCCACCTTCGGACAGGGAAGGCGAGCAGTACTTC

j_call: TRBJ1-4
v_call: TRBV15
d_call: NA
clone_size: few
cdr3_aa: CATSRAQGSNEKLFF
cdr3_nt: TGTGCCACCAGCAGAGCGCAAGGTTCTAATGAAAAACTGTTTTTT